This T cell receptor beta chain emerged from a study of T cell repertoires in ileal Crohn's disease. TCRdb's copy holds only in-frame clones and misses some; the assay was immunoSEQ multiplex PCR. The table records some 15,000 clones, around four fifths of them present only once. The study, taken as a whole, reports: All patients with clonality above 26.8% had endoscopic recurrence.

Germline V lookup: CDR1 MNHEY, CDR2 SMNVEV (reference sequence). The CDR3 is 17 amino acids. V dropped 5 bases and J dropped 4; count of bases not matched to a gene: 8. About this clone itself: Its target is unknown.

Sample: ileal tissue. The chain combines TRBV27 with TRBJ2-1; TRBD2 matches at 13 bases. The clonotype was recovered from an adult with Crohn's disease. The CDR3 nucleotides read TGTGCCAGCAGTCTTCGGACTAGCGGGAGTGTGTACAATGAGCAGTTCTTC. Its translation: CASSLRTSGSVYNEQFF.